One and the same sample provided the 18 T cell receptor beta chains below, sequenced in a study of T cells in localized non-small cell lung cancer. Profiled with immunoSEQ multiplex PCR; TCRdb holds only in-frame clones, not every one. The data contain 45,000 to 65,000 clones, around 80% of them seen just once; the ten biggest clones take up around 4%. Sample: PBMCs, taken before any cancer treatment. The source of these receptors is a woman between 40 and 69 years old with stage II lung adenocarcinoma.

This chain connects TRBV28 to TRBJ1-4; 7 nucleotides match TRBD1. With 7 bases clipped from V and 0 bases from J, the junction kept 8 bases outside the gene matches. Germline-derived CDR1 and CDR2 are MDHEN and SYDVKM. The CDR3 has 16 residues. Written as DNA, the CDR3 is TGTGCCAGCAAGGGGACAGAGACTTCAACTAATGAAAAACTGTTTTTT. Its translation is CASKGTETSTNEKLFF.

V usage is TRBV29-1 and J usage is TRBJ2-1; the D gene is possibly TRBD2 (5 bases). Germline V gene sequence: CDR1 SQVTM, CDR2 ANQGSEA. The CDR3 totals 13 residues. V gave up 2 bases and J gave up 4 bases, with 9 bases separating them. This chain's CDR3 is CSVENRGYNEQFF. In nucleotides, the CDR3 is TGCAGCGTTGAAAACCGGGGTTACAATGAGCAGTTCTTC.

The chain joins TRBV30 to TRBJ2-7; D not certain. This CDR3 region has 12 residues. CDR1 is GTSNPN, CDR2 SVGIG, per germline (reference sequence). Trimming removed 3 bases at V and 4 bases at J, with 10 bases between. The CDR3 bases are TGTGCCTGGAGGAAACTTTCGTACGAGCAGTACTTC. Amino acids: CAWRKLSYEQYF.

The rearrangement links TRBV25-1 to TRBJ1-4; possibly TRBD1 for D (6 bases). There are 16 residues in the CDR3. V lost 0 bases and J lost 7, with 15 bases in between. Germline CDR1 and CDR2: MGHDK and SYGVNS. CDR3 coding DNA: TGTGCCAGCAGTGAATATCGGCGGGGGGCGAGTGAAAAACTGTTTTTT. It yields the protein CASSEYRRGASEKLFF.

This chain joins TRBV7-2 and TRBJ2-5, with TRBD2 identical over 7 bases. Germline loops: CDR1 SGHTA, CDR2 FQGNSA. CDR3 length equals 13 residues. With 3 bases clipped from V and 4 bases from J, the junction kept 2 bases outside the gene matches. The CDR3 coding sequence is TGTGCCAGCAGCTTGTGGGAGGGAGAGACCCAGTACTTC. Its translation: CASSLWEGETQYF.

The J gene is TRBJ2-7, the V gene TRBV28, with 10 positions matching TRBD1. From germline, CDR1 is MDHEN and CDR2 SYDVKM. The CDR3 totals 14 residues. V lost 5 bases to trimming and J lost 3 bases; unmatched junction nucleotides: 4. CDR3 coding DNA: TGTGCCAGCAGTCATTGGACAGGGGGCTACGAGCAGTACTTC. Translated, it gives CASSHWTGGYEQYF.

The chain employs TRBV2 and TRBJ1-2, with D perhaps TRBD1 (6 bases). This CDR3 is 15 amino acids long. From germline, CDR1 is SNHLY and CDR2 FYNNEI. The V end was cut by 2 bases, the J end by 3 bases, with 13 bases between. Written as DNA, the CDR3 is TGTGCCAGCAGTGAACGGGGGGGCCTTCACTATGGCTACACCTTC. It encodes CASSERGGLHYGYTF.

The chain combines TRBV7-9 with TRBJ1-1, with unresolved D. Trimming stripped 6 bases from V and 3 bases from J, with 17 bases between. CDR3 length: 15 residues. From germline, CDR1 is SEHNR and CDR2 FQNEAQ (reference sequence). CDR3 region: CASRHAGSLDTEAFF. The CDR3 DNA sequence: TGTGCCAGCAGACATGCTGGATCCTTGGACACTGAAGCTTTCTTT.

The rearrangement links TRBV5-1 to TRBJ2-7; D is possibly TRBD2 (5 bases). V was clipped by 2 bases and J by 0 bases, with 12 bases between them. The germline gives CDR1 SGHRS, CDR2 YFSETQ. This CDR3 region has 15 residues. The CDR3, as DNA: TGCGCCAGCAGCTTCTTGAGCGGCCTCTCCTACGAGCAGTACTTC. Its translation is CASSFLSGLSYEQYF.

This chain uses TRBV9 with TRBJ2-1, with 8 bases aligning to TRBD1. The germline gives CDR1 SGDLS, CDR2 YYNGEE. The CDR3 is 14 residues long. J lost 8 bases, V lost 2 bases, and 6 bases had no gene match. The CDR3 region is CASSVTGEIDEQFF. In DNA, the CDR3 is TGTGCCAGCAGCGTGACAGGGGAGATTGATGAGCAGTTCTTC. Full variable domain (remainder filled in from reference TRBV9 and TRBJ2-1): DSGVTQTPKHLITATGQRVTLRCSPRSGDLSVYWYQQSLDQGLQFLIQYYNGEERAKGNILERFSAQQFPDLHSELNLSSLELGDSALYFCASSVTGEIDEQFFGPGTRLTVL.

The chain has TRBV4-2 and TRBJ2-3; D might be TRBD2 (6 bases). Germline V gene data show CDR1 as LGHNA and CDR2 as YNFKEQ. Trimming took 0 bases from V and 2 from J, leaving 15 bases between them. This CDR3 has 17 amino acids. CDR3 protein: CASSQDPLAGLTDTQYF. Here the CDR3 DNA reads TGTGCCAGCAGCCAAGATCCCCTCGCGGGGCTCACAGATACGCAGTATTTT.

This chain uses TRBV5-1 with TRBJ2-2; 7 bases align to TRBD2. The V gene end was trimmed by 4 bases and the J gene end by 2 bases; junction bases not matched to a gene: 5. Per the germline V gene, CDR1 is SGHRS and CDR2 is YFSETQ. This CDR3 spans 15 amino acids. In DNA, the CDR3 is TGCGCCAGCAGCATGGGACTAACCAACACCGGGGAGCTGTTTTTT. It is translated as CASSMGLTNTGELFF. The entire variable domain, with the rest obtained from reference TRBV5-1 and TRBJ2-2, is as follows: KAGVTQTPRYLIKTRGQQVTLSCSPISGHRSVSWYQQTPGQGLQFLFEYFSETQRNKGNFPGRFSGRQFSNSRSEMNVSTLELGDSALYLCASSMGLTNTGELFFGEGSRLTVL.

This sequence joins TRBV19 and TRBJ2-5; unclear D gene. CDR3 length: 11 residues. The V end was cut by 4 bases, the J end by 6 bases, with 6 bases between. Germline V lookup: CDR1 LNHDA, CDR2 SQIVND (reference sequence). This chain's CDR3 is CASSNVKTQYF. The CDR3 coding sequence is TGTGCCAGTAGTAACGTGAAGACCCAGTACTTC.

This clone showed up just a few times. The V and J genes are TRBV7-2 and TRBJ2-3; no firm D call. Germline V gene sequence: CDR1 SGHTA, CDR2 FQGNSA. CDR3 length: 15 amino acids. The V end lost 5 bases, the J end lost 4 bases, and 16 bases lay between the germline ends. Written as DNA, the CDR3 is TGTGCCAGCAGCCCTTACCGGTCGGGCGCAGATACGCAGTATTTT. It codes for CASSPYRSGADTQYF.

This clone was seen just once. This chain uses TRBV10-3 with TRBJ2-1; 7 bases are a match to TRBD2. The germline V gene has CDR1 ENHRY and CDR2 SYGVKD. V shed 6 bases and J 5 bases; nucleotides not matched to a gene: 7. The CDR3 totals 14 residues. CDR3 bases: TGTGCCATCAGCGTTGGTCTAGCGGACAATGAGCAGTTCTTC. Protein sequence: CAISVGLADNEQFF.

The V call is TRBV18, the J call TRBJ1-1, with 9 bases fitting TRBD1. The CDR3 is 14 amino acids. Trimming took 8 bases from V and 0 from J; bases not matched to a gene: 4. Germline lookup yields CDR1 KGHSH and CDR2 LQKENI. The CDR3 spells CASNRGLMNTEAFF. In DNA, the CDR3 is TGTGCCAGCAACAGGGGGCTCATGAACACTGAAGCTTTCTTT.

The chain recombines TRBV25-1 with TRBJ1-1, with 11 bases aligning to TRBD1. From germline, CDR1 is MGHDK and CDR2 SYGVNS. The CDR3 contains 16 residues. With 1 base clipped from V and 1 base from J, the junction kept 2 bases outside the gene matches. The CDR3 nucleotides read TGTGCCAGCAGTGAATGGGGGACAGGGGGGAACACTGAAGCTTTCTTT. It encodes CASSEWGTGGNTEAFF.

V gene TRBV6-6 combines with J gene TRBJ2-3; either TRBD1 or TRBD2 may supply D (6 bases each). CDR1 MNHNY and CDR2 SVGAGI come from the germline V gene (reference sequence). CDR3 size: 14 residues. With 6 bases removed from V and 4 bases from J, the gap between germline ends came to 14 bases. Here the CDR3 DNA reads TGTGCCAGCAGAGAACAGGGAGGTCCAGATACGCAGTATTTT. Encoded protein: CASREQGGPDTQYF.